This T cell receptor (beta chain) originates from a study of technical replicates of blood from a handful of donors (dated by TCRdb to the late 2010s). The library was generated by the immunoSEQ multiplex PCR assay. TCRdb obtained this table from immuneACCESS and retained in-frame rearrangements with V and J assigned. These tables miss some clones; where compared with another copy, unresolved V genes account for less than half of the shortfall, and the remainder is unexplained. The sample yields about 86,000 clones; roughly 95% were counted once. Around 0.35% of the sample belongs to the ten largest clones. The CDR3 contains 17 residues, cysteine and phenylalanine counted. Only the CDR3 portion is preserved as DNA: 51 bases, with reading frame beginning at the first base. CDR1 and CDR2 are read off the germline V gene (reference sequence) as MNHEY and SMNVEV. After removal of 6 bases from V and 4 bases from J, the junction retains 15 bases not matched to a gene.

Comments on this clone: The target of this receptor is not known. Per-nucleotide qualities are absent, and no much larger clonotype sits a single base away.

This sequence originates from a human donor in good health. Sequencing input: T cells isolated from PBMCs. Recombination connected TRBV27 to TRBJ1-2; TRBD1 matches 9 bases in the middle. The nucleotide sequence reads TGTGCCAGCAGGCCCTACGGGACAGGGCGTTTATTCTATGGCTACACCTTC. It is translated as CASRPYGTGRLFYGYTF.